These 16 T cell receptor beta chains were sequenced from one sample in a study of blood T cell repertoires in COVID-19. Libraries were prepared by immunoSEQ multiplex PCR; TCRdb keeps only in-frame clonotypes and omits some of them. The sample contains around 230,000 clones, around four fifths of which appear only once. Sequenced sample: peripheral blood. These receptors all come from a woman in her 70s with active or convalescent COVID-19.

The genes are TRBV5-1 and TRBJ2-2; a weak D match, TRBD2 (5 bases). The CDR3 totals 14 residues. Germline V CDR1 and CDR2: SGHRS, YFSETQ. The CDR3, as DNA: TGCGCGGAGGAGGTACGGTGGTACACCGGGGAGCTGTTTTTT. As protein: CAEEVRWYTGELFF.

This sequence joins TRBV28 and TRBJ1-2; D not certain. Germline values: CDR1 MDHEN, CDR2 SYDVKM. This CDR3 is built from 12 residues. The V gene lost 5 bases and the J gene lost 4 bases, with 8 bases spanning the gap. The CDR3 loop reads CASSPLSYGYTF. CDR3 nucleotide sequence: TGTGCCAGCAGTCCCTTATCCTATGGCTACACCTTC.

The chain couples TRBV15 to TRBJ2-7; perhaps TRBD2 as D (6 bases). Trimming took off 0 bases at V and 6 bases at J, with 9 bases between the two ends. Germline V gene sequence: CDR1 LNHNV, CDR2 YYDKDF (reference sequence). The CDR3 has 13 amino acids. CDR3 region: CATSRDPAGEQYF. CDR3 bases: TGTGCCACCAGCAGAGACCCAGCGGGCGAGCAGTACTTC.

The V and J genes are TRBV28 and TRBJ1-4, with a possible D match to TRBD1 (5 bases). Germline CDR1 MDHEN, CDR2 SYDVKM. Trimming cost V 4 bases and J 5 bases, with 14 bases left between them. The CDR3 totals 15 residues. CDR3 DNA: TGTGCCAGCAGTTCCCCAGGGTCCTCCAATGAAAAACTGTTTTTT. Protein sequence: CASSSPGSSNEKLFF.

This sequence joins TRBV6-2 or TRBV6-3 and TRBJ2-7; the D gene is possibly TRBD2 (6 bases). V lost 2 bases and J 3 bases, leaving 14 bases between the germline ends. The CDR3 is 15 residues long. Germline values: CDR1 MNHEY, CDR2 SVGEGT. The CDR3 region has the DNA TGTGCCAGCAGTTACGGGGCGGGACTCCGCTACGAGCAGTACTTC. This sequence encodes CASSYGAGLRYEQYF.

This clone was counted once. The V gene is TRBV6-5, the J gene TRBJ2-1, with 7 bases matching TRBD2. The ends lost 0 bases at V and 8 bases at J; junction bases unmatched: 4. The length of the CDR3 is 14 residues. Germline assignment: CDR1 MNHEY and CDR2 SVGAGI. The DNA of the CDR3 is TGTGCCAGCAGTTACTCCGGGGACTATGATGAGCAGTTCTTC. Protein product: CASSYSGDYDEQFF.

The rearrangement joins TRBV5-3 to TRBJ1-1; the match to TRBD1 covers 7 bases. TRBV5-3 qualifies as an ORF whose function is uncertain. V dropped 3 bases and J dropped 1; count of bases not matched to a gene: 6. This CDR3 has 15 residues. CDR3 nucleotide sequence: TGTGCCAGAAGCTCAGGACAGGACTCGAACACTGAAGCTTTCTTT. Translation: CARSSGQDSNTEAFF.

The rearrangement joins TRBV6-5 to TRBJ2-7; TRBD1 agrees at 8 bases. V was pared by 2 bases and J by 0 bases, with 6 bases of the junction left unmatched. The length of the CDR3 is 16 residues. Germline values: CDR1 MNHEY, CDR2 SVGAGI. CDR3 protein: CASSYPLGTGSYEQYF. The CDR3 DNA reads as TGTGCCAGCAGTTACCCCCTCGGGACAGGCTCCTACGAGCAGTACTTC.

The chain joins TRBV6-5 to TRBJ2-2; D possibly corresponds to TRBD2 (6 bases). The germline gives CDR1 MNHEY, CDR2 SVGAGI. CDR3 length equals 15 residues. V was clipped by 8 bases and J by 2 bases, with 15 bases between them. The CDR3 bases are TGTGCCAGCCTCGACCCCGGGAGAAACACCGGGGAGCTGTTTTTT. Translation gives CASLDPGRNTGELFF.

This chain connects TRBV2 to TRBJ2-3, with 11 bases fitting TRBD2. The CDR3 covers 17 residues. Germline V gene sequence: CDR1 SNHLY, CDR2 FYNNEI. V was clipped by 6 bases and J by 1 base; unmatched bases: 9. The DNA for the CDR3 is TGTGCCAGCAGGAGGGGCCTAGCGGGAGGCCGCACAGATACGCAGTATTTT. Translation gives CASRRGLAGGRTDTQYF.

The chain is built from TRBV14 and TRBJ2-2; D perhaps matches TRBD2 (6 bases). CDR1 and CDR2 (germline): SGHDN, FVKESK. The CDR3 covers 16 residues. The V gene lost 6 bases and the J gene lost 1 base, with 15 bases spanning the gap. CDR3 in DNA: TGTGCCAGCAGTCTCAGACTAGTCTGGAACACCGGGGAGCTGTTTTTT. Its translation: CASSLRLVWNTGELFF.

The rearrangement links TRBV10-1 to TRBJ1-1; 10 bases align to TRBD1. Germline loops: CDR1 WNHNN, CDR2 SYGVQD (reference sequence). This CDR3 region has 14 residues. V lost 6 bases to trimming and J lost 4 bases; unmatched junction nucleotides: 5. This CDR3 reads CASRTGGEGTEAFF. The CDR3 DNA is TGCGCCAGCAGGACAGGGGGCGAAGGCACTGAAGCTTTCTTT.

The chain couples TRBV5-4 to TRBJ2-3; possibly TRBD2 for D (5 bases). Trimming took off 4 bases at V and 5 bases at J, with 14 bases between the two ends. The CDR3 has 14 amino acids. Per germline, CDR1 SGHNT and CDR2 YYREEE (reference sequence). The CDR3 bases are TGTGCCAGCAGCCATGGCGTGGGAGAAGATACGCAGTATTTT. Translated: CASSHGVGEDTQYF.

This rearrangement joins TRBV30 to TRBJ2-2; 8 positions agree with TRBD2. This CDR3 spans 13 amino acids. Trimming removed 0 bases from V and 6 bases from J; junction bases left unmatched: 0. Germline V gene lookup returns CDR1 GTSNPN and CDR2 SVGIG (reference sequence). The chain's CDR3 is CAWSVAGAGELFF. The CDR3 region has the DNA TGTGCCTGGAGTGTAGCGGGGGCCGGGGAGCTGTTTTTT.

This chain's CDR3 is CASSLLALGSWGYTF. CDR3 in DNA: TGTGCCAGCAGCTTACTAGCCCTCGGATCGTGGGGCTACACCTTC. The chain combines TRBV7-9 with TRBJ1-2; D gene unclear. CDR1 SEHNR and CDR2 FQNEAQ come from the germline V gene (reference sequence). Trimming pared 2 bases from V and 8 bases from J, leaving 18 bases between. The CDR3 covers 15 residues.

The chain employs TRBV30 and TRBJ2-5; D might be TRBD2 (7 bases). V shed 1 base and J shed 5 bases, with 26 bases lying between them. Germline-derived CDR1 and CDR2 are GTSNPN and SVGIG (reference sequence). The CDR3 runs 18 residues. DNA for the CDR3: TGTGCCTGGAGTGGATTCCGAGGGGGGGGGACCTCCGGCGAGACCCAGTACTTC. The encoded protein is CAWSGFRGGGTSGETQYF. Complete variable domain (other parts from reference TRBV30 and TRBJ2-5): SQTIHQWPATLVQPVGSPLSLECTVEGTSNPNLYWYRQAAGRGLQLLFYSVGIGQISSEVPQNLSASRPQDRQFILSSKKLLLSDSGFYLCAWSGFRGGGTSGETQYFGPGTRLLVL.